This T cell receptor (beta chain) originates from a study of T-cell reconstitution after alpha-beta-depleted transplantation in children. A TCRbeta library incorporating unique molecular identifiers was prepared. TCRdb passed the PCR reads through MiXCR, listing each CDR3 protein once. The sample holds hundreds of thousands of distinct CDR3 sequences, roughly 17% seen once. This clonotype has only a few counts. The CDR3 length is 16 residues. Germline values: CDR1 MDHEN, CDR2 SYDVKM. V dropped 6 bases and J dropped 4; count of bases not matched to a gene: 11. This clonotype was sampled from a human donor who donated a stem cell graft to a child with acute myeloid leukemia. The chain carries TRBV28 and TRBJ2-1, with TRBD2 matching 8 bases. The sample in question was PBMCs from the stem cell graft donor, obtained from the stem cell graft. This chain's CDR3 is CASSPSSGGQYNEQFF. Here the CDR3 DNA reads TGTGCCAGCAGCCCCAGCAGCGGGGGACAATACAATGAGCAGTTCTTC.